This T cell receptor (beta chain) was retrieved from a study of blood T cells in healthy people across ages. V trimming: 1 base; J trimming: 2 bases; junction bases outside the gene matches: 6. Germline V gene lookup returns CDR1 LGHNA and CDR2 YSLEER. The CDR3 is 16 residues long. Total RNA, at least 5.5 micrograms per sample, came from PBMCs. Through a sample-barcoded 5' primer and a J-beta primer mix, a second PCR was run for roughly 6 to 11 cycles. Each of the cDNA molecules was tagged by a template-switch adaptor with 12 random nucleotides. Sequencing recovered at least 3 million CDR3-containing paired-end reads from each sample. TCRdb recomputed calls from the 5' RACE reads with MiXCR, one row per CDR3 protein. The sample carries 1.5 million to 2 million distinct CDR3 sequences, roughly 27% recorded once. This clonotype was detected only a few times.

The genes are TRBV4-3 and TRBJ2-7; 9 bases are shared with TRBD1. This TCR was sampled from a woman in her twenties or thirties in good health. Specimen: blood. CDR3 amino acids: CASSQAGTGRAYEQYF. The CDR3 DNA sequence: TGCGCCAGCAGCCAAGCCGGGACAGGGAGGGCCTACGAGCAGTACTTC.